The rows below give T cell receptor beta chains drawn from one sample of a study of Ad26.COV2.S vaccination and SARS-CoV-2 variants. Profiling relied on immunoSEQ multiplex PCR, and the TCRdb table lists in-frame clones only, not all of them. The sample lists around 300,000 clones; roughly nine tenths were seen once. The source material was peripheral blood, sampled in a trial of Ad26.COV2.S vaccine versus placebo. The receptors derive from a person between 18 and 60 years old who received the Ad26.COV2.S COVID-19 vaccine or a placebo. CDR3s include the opening cysteine and the closing phenylalanine or tryptophan. Not all rows give a size; the values are once, few, many and, for expanded clones, a class.

size,V,CDR3
-,TRBV11-2,CASSLGVDTQYF
once,TRBV14,CASSLLQGSYNEQFF
few,TRBV5-1,CASSSPGRGDTQYF
-,TRBV5-6,CASSIGRKETQYF
-,TRBV4-3,CASSQESGTGGSYEQYF
-,TRBV14,CASSQEGGMTGLYNEQFF
-,TRBV6-2/TRBV6-3,CASSYSRTGDYEQYF
-,TRBV28,CASSFYSNQPQHF
-,TRBV18,CASSPLAVGIYEQYF
-,TRBV30,CAWNRDRATEAFF
once,TRBV7-2,CASSPAPTRQYF
-,TRBV5-1,CASSRDYTDTQYF
-,TRBV6-5,CASSYMAYLPYEQYF
-,TRBV7-8,CASSSRNEQFF
-,TRBV10-2,CASSEPVRGNEQFF
-,TRBV27,CASSLFQGNQPQHF
-,TRBV25-1,CASSEPGQVLGYTF
-,TRBV4-2,CASSPSTGVGNTGELFF
-,TRBV18,CASSPPRGTPNYGYTF
once,TRBV7-2,CASSFQGTSPAGTQYF
-,TRBV7-3,CASSFDSKGADTQYF
-,TRBV11-2,CASSLPGGHEQFF
-,TRBV5-6,CASSLTEHSPLHF
once,TRBV3-1/TRBV3-2,CASRQLGNTGELFF